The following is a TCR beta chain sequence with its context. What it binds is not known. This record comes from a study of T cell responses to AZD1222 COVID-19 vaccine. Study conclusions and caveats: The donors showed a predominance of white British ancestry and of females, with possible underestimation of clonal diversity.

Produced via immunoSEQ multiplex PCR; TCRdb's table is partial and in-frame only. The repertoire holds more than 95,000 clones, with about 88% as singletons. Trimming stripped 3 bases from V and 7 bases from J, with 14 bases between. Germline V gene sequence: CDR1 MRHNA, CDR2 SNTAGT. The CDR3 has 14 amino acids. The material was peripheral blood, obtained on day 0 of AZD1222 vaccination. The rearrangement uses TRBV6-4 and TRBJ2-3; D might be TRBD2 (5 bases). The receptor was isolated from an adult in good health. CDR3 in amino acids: CASSETRSANTQYF. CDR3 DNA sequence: TGTGCCAGCAGTGAAACACGTAGCGCTAATACGCAGTATTTT.